The next 5 T cell receptor beta chains were all read from a single sample in a study of CD8+CD57+ T cells in acquired aplastic anemia. TCR beta VDJ and CDR3 profiling used genomic DNA as template. TCRdb ran MiXCR on the reads and lists one entry per CDR3 protein. The table lists about 270,000 distinct CDR3 sequences, roughly half of them singletons. The sequencing sample was made of sorted CD4+, CD8+, or CD8+CD57+ T cells (not recorded which) from PBMCs. All receptors come from a human donor with severe aplastic anemia or a healthy control (not recorded which).

Details on this clonotype: At one boundary the junction diverges from the germline segment, which might be a read error. The chain links TRBV7-2 to TRBJ2-2; 14 bases are a match to TRBD2. The CDR3 totals 16 residues. From germline, CDR1 is SGHTA and CDR2 FQGNSA. Here the CDR3 DNA reads TGTGCCAGCAGCCGGACTAGCGGGGGGAACCCCGGGGAGCTGTTTTTT. Translating gives CASSRTSGGNPGELFF.

Worth noting for this clonotype: The final CDR3 position lacks the conserved phenylalanine or tryptophan, pointing to a likely read error. CDR3 protein: CASSETSLSTEAFL. CDR3 DNA sequence: TGCGCCAGCAGTGAAACGTCTTTGAGCACTGAAGCTTTCCTT. The genes are TRBV10-1 and TRBJ1-1; D is unclear. The CDR3 runs to 14 residues. V was clipped by 3 bases and J by 4 bases, with 12 bases between them. Germline lookup yields CDR1 WNHNN and CDR2 SYGVQD (reference sequence).

The count of this clonotype is one. V gene TRBV20-1 combines with J gene TRBJ2-1; unclear D gene. Per germline, CDR1 DFQATT and CDR2 SNEGSKA (reference sequence). There are 14 residues in the CDR3. V lost 4 bases and J 4 bases, leaving 14 bases between the germline ends. CDR3 region: CSATHGSEYNEQFF. CDR3 DNA: TGCAGTGCTACCCATGGGTCGGAGTACAATGAGCAGTTCTTC.

The chain couples TRBV9 to TRBJ2-7; no firm D call. Germline CDR1 is SGDLS and CDR2 is YYNGEE. The CDR3 is made up of 15 amino acids. Trimming removed 4 bases at V and 0 bases at J, with 14 bases between. CDR3 residues: CASSLAVLSSYEQYF. CDR3 bases: TGTGCCAGCAGCTTAGCTGTACTGAGCTCCTACGAGCAGTACTTC.

In its sample, this clonotype was seen many times. The chain carries TRBV7-9 and TRBJ2-3; the match to TRBD1 covers 7 bases. V was clipped by 7 bases and J by 2 bases; unmatched bases: 9. The CDR3 length is 15 residues. Germline V gene sequence: CDR1 SEHNR, CDR2 FQNEAQ (reference sequence). The CDR3 bases are TGTGCCAGCACCCCCTCAGGGGGAAACACAGATACGCAGTATTTT. Amino acids: CASTPSGGNTDTQYF.